One sample yielded the 13 T cell receptor beta chains listed below, sequenced in a study of blood T cells in healthy people across ages. It was with a sample-barcoded 5' primer and a J-beta primer mix that a second PCR of roughly 7 to 11 cycles was run. TCRdb ran MiXCR on the 5' RACE reads and lists one entry per CDR3 protein. This sample has 1.5 million to 2 million distinct CDR3 sequences, with about 28% found just once. Sequenced input: blood. The receptors were gathered from a woman in her 30s in good health.

This clonotype was seen at least ten times. The rearrangement links TRBV15 to TRBJ2-3; no reliable D call. The CDR3 runs 13 residues. The V gene's germline CDR1 is LNHNV and CDR2 YYDKDF (reference sequence). Trimming shortened V by 1 base and J by 5 bases, and 7 bases separated the two germline ends. The CDR3 here is CATSRVSQDTQYF. The CDR3 region has the DNA TGTGCCACCAGCAGAGTTTCCCAAGATACGCAGTATTTT.

This clonotype was recorded a few times. The chain recombines TRBV7-6 with TRBJ2-7; 7 positions match TRBD2. This CDR3 is built from 15 residues. The germline gives CDR1 SGHVS, CDR2 FNYEAQ. Unmatched junction bases numbered 12, after V lost 5 bases and J lost 5 bases. The CDR3 here is CASSERDSPGHEQYF. The CDR3 DNA is TGTGCCAGCAGCGAGCGGGACTCCCCAGGGCACGAGCAGTACTTC.

The V and J genes are TRBV10-3 and TRBJ2-1, with 7 bases identical to TRBD2. This CDR3 spans 17 amino acids. Germline CDR1 ENHRY, CDR2 SYGVKD. After removal of 6 bases from V and 0 bases from J, the junction contained 11 bases not matched to a gene. In DNA form, the CDR3 reads TGTGCCATCAGGGATGGCGGGAGTATACTCTCCTACAATGAGCAGTTCTTC. It specifies CAIRDGGSILSYNEQFF.

This clonotype was observed many times. The rearrangement links TRBV20-1 to TRBJ2-4; possibly TRBD2 for D (6 bases). V was cut by 0 bases and J by 7 bases, with 16 bases left in between. The CDR3 loop spans 15 amino acids. The germline CDR1 and CDR2 sequences are DFQATT and SNEGSKA (reference sequence). CDR3 loop: CSARDPLAIGNIQYF. The CDR3 bases are TGCAGTGCTAGAGATCCCCTAGCGATCGGGAACATTCAGTACTTC.

V is TRBV5-1 and J is TRBJ2-3, with TRBD2 matching over 8 bases. Germline trimming cut 4 bases from V and 0 bases from J; bases unmatched to any gene: 7. The CDR3 is 16 amino acids. The germline gives CDR1 SGHRS, CDR2 YFSETQ. This chain's CDR3 is CASSGGTRVSTDTQYF. The CDR3 DNA reads as TGCGCCAGCAGCGGTGGGACTAGAGTAAGCACAGATACGCAGTATTTT.

V usage is TRBV12-3 or TRBV12-4 and J usage is TRBJ1-2, with D possibly TRBD1 on 5 matching bases. V was pared by 8 bases and J by 7 bases, with 17 bases between. The length of the CDR3 is 13 residues. CDR3 amino acids: CASRPPGHPGYTF. As DNA, the CDR3 is TGTGCCAGCCGCCCTCCAGGGCACCCTGGCTACACCTTC.

As for this clonotype: A read error may be the cause here, since a much bigger clone is one base away. The chain carries TRBV12-3 or TRBV12-4 and TRBJ2-7, with D possibly TRBD2 on 5 matching bases. V was clipped by 7 bases and J by 7 bases, with 20 bases between them. This CDR3 is built from 14 residues. The CDR3 nucleotides read TGTGCCAGCACGACCTGGGAGACCTACAATGAGCAGTACTTC. Amino acid sequence: CASTTWETYNEQYF.

The genes are TRBV19 and TRBJ2-7; 7 bases align to TRBD1. This CDR3 is built from 14 residues. Germline loops: CDR1 LNHDA, CDR2 SQIVND (reference sequence). V dropped 10 bases and J dropped 5; count of bases not matched to a gene: 14. CDR3 bases: TGTGCCACCTCCCGTCGATGGGACAGCGACGAGCAGTACTTC. It specifies CATSRRWDSDEQYF.

Turning to this clonotype: A much larger clone differs by one base, so this may be a read error. The genes are TRBV20-1 and TRBJ2-3, with D possibly being TRBD2 (6 bases). Looked up from germline, CDR1 is DFQATT and CDR2 is SNEGSKA (reference sequence). This CDR3 contains 14 residues. V was trimmed by 3 bases and J by 9 bases, leaving 19 bases between them. CDR3 coding DNA: TGCAGTGCTAGTATAGGGACTGGGAAGAGAACGCAGTATTTT. Translating gives CSASIGTGKRTQYF.

The sample holds a few counts of this clonotype. This rearrangement joins TRBV27 to TRBJ2-5; D possibly matches TRBD1 or TRBD2 (5 bases each). This CDR3 contains 15 residues. V dropped 6 bases and J dropped 1 base, with 15 bases sitting between them. Germline values: CDR1 MNHEY, CDR2 SMNVEV (reference sequence). In DNA form, the CDR3 reads TGTGCCAGCAGGCGTCACGGGGCGACCCAAGAGACCCAGTACTTC. This translates into CASRRHGATQETQYF.

The sample holds a few counts of this clonotype. The chain carries TRBV20-1 and TRBJ2-7; 10 nucleotides line up with TRBD2. The CDR3 sequence is 14 residues long. Germline V gene lookup returns CDR1 DFQATT and CDR2 SNEGSKA (reference sequence). V lost 7 bases, J lost 3 bases, and 9 bases stayed unmatched. CDR3 residues: CSVKGSSGSYEQYF. DNA of the CDR3: TGCAGTGTTAAGGGGTCTAGCGGGAGCTACGAGCAGTACTTC.

Only a few counts were recorded for this clonotype. The rearrangement uses TRBV6-1 and TRBJ2-5, with 8 bases matching TRBD2. This CDR3 has 13 residues. Germline values: CDR1 MNHNS, CDR2 SASEGT. With 10 bases clipped from V and 2 bases from J, the junction kept 6 bases outside the gene matches. The CDR3 is CATQRGPQETQYF. The CDR3 DNA reads TGTGCCACGCAGCGGGGGCCTCAAGAGACCCAGTACTTC.

This chain joins TRBV30 and TRBJ2-6; tentative D call: TRBD2 (5 bases). Trimming stripped 5 bases from V and 0 bases from J, with 11 bases between. This CDR3 region has 15 residues. From germline, CDR1 is GTSNPN and CDR2 SVGIG (reference sequence). For the CDR3, the DNA is TGTGCCTGGGGTGGACTTGGCTCTGGGGCCAACGTCCTGACTTTC. The encoded protein is CAWGGLGSGANVLTF.